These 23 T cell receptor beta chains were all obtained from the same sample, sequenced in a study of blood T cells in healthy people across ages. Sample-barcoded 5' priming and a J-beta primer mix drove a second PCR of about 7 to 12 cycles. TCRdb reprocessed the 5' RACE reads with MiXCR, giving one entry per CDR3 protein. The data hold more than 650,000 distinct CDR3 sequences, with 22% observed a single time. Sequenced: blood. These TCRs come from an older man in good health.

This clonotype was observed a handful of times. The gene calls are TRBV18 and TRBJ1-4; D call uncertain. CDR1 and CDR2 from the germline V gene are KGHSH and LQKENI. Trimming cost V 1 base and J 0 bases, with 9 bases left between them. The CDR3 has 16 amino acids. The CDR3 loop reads CASSPRTLATNEKLFF. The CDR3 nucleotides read TGTGCCAGCTCACCACGTACCCTTGCAACTAATGAAAAACTGTTTTTT.

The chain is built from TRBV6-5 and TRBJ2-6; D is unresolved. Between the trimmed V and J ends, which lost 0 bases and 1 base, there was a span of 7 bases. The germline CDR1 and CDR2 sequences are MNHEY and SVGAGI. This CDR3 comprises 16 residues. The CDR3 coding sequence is TGTGCCAGCAGTTACTCCCAGGTTTCTGGGGCCAACGTCCTGACTTTC. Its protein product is CASSYSQVSGANVLTF.

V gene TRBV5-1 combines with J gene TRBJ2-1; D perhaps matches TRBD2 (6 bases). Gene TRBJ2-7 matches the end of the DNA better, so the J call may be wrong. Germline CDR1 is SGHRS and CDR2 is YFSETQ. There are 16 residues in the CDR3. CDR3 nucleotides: TGCGCCAGCAGCTTCTTAGGGGCGGGGAATTCCTACGAGCAGTACTTC. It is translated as CASSFLGAGNSYEQYF.

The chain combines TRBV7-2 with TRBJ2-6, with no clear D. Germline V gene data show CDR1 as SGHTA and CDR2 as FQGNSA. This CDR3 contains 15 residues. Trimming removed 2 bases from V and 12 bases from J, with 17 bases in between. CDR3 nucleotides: TGTGCCAGCAGCTTACAGGACGCCGGGCCCGGCGTCCTGACTTTC. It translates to CASSLQDAGPGVLTF.

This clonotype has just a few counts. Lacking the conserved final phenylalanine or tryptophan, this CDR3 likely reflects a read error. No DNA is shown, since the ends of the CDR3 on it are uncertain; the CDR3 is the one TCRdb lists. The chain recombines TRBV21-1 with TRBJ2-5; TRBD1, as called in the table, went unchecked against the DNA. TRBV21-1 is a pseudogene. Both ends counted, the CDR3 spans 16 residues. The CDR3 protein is CASSKVWGANVWEQYV.

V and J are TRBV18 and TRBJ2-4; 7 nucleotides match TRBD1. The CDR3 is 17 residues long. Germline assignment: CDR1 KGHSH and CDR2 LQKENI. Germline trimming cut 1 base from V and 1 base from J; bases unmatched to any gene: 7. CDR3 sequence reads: CASSPQGAGVAKNIQYF. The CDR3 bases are TGTGCCAGCTCACCACAGGGGGCTGGTGTGGCCAAAAACATTCAGTACTTC.

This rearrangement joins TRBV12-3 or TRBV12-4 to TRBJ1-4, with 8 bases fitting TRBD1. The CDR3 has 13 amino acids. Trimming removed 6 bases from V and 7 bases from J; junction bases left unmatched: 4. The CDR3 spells CASRRTGPEKLFF. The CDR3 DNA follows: TGTGCCAGCAGACGGACAGGGCCTGAAAAACTGTTTTTT.

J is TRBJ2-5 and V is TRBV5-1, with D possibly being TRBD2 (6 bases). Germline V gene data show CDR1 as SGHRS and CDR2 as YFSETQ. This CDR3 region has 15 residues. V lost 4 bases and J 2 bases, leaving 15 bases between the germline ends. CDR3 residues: CASSGFGTPQETQYF. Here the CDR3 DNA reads TGCGCCAGCAGCGGGTTCGGGACTCCGCAAGAGACCCAGTACTTC.

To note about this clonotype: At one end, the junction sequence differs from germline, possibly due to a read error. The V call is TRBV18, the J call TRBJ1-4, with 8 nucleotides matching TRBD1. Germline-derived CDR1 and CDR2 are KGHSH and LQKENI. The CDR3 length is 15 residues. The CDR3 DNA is TGTGCCGGCTCACTGACAGGGGAGGTTGATGAAAAACTGTTTTTT. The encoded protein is CAGSLTGEVDEKLFF.

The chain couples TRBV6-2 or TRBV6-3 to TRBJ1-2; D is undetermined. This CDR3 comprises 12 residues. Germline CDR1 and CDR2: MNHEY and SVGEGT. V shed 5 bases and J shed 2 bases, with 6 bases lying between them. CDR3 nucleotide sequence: TGTGCCAGCAGTAATCAGAACTATGGCTACACCTTC. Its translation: CASSNQNYGYTF.

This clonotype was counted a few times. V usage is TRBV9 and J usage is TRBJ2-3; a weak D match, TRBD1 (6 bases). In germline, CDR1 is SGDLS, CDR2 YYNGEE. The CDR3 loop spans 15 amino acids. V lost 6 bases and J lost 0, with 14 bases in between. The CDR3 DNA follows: TGTGCCAGCACCCAGGGGCCCCCTAGCACAGATACGCAGTATTTT. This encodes CASTQGPPSTDTQYF.

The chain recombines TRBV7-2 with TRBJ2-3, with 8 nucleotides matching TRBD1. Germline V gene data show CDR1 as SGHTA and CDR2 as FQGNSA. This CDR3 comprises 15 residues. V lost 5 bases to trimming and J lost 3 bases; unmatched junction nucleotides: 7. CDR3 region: CASSPGQGWTDTQYF. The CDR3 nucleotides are TGTGCCAGCAGCCCAGGACAGGGTTGGACAGATACGCAGTATTTT.

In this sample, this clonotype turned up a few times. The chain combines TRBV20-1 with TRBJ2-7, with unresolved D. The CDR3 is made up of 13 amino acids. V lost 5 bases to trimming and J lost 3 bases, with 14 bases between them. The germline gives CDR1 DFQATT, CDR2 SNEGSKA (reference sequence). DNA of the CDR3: TGCAGTGCTGCTGGGCCCCCTAGCTACGAGCAGTACTTC. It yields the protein CSAAGPPSYEQYF.

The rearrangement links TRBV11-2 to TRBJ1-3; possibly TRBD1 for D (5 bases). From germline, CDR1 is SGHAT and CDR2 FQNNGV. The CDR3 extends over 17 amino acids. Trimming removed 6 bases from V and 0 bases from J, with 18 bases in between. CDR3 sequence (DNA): TGTGCCAGCAGTATGGGGAGGGGCCAAAGCTCTGGAAACACCATATATTTT. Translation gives CASSMGRGQSSGNTIYF.

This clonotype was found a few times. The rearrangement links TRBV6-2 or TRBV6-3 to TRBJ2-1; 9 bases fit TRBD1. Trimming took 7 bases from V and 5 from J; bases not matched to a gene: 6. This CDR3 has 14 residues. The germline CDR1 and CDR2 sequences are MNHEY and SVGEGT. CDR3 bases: TGTGCCAGCATTTTGACAGGGGGAAACAATGAGCAGTTCTTC. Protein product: CASILTGGNNEQFF.

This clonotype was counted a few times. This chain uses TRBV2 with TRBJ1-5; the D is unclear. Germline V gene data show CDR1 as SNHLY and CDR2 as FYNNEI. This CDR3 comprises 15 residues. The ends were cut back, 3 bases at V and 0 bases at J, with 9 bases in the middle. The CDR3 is CASSDTSYSNQPQHF. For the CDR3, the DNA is TGTGCCAGCAGTGATACGTCGTATAGCAATCAGCCCCAGCATTTT.

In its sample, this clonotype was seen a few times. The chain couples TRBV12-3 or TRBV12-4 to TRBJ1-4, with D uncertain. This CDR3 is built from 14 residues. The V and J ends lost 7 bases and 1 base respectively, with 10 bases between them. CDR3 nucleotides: TGTGCCAGCACCCTAGTCGAAACTAATGAAAAACTGTTTTTT. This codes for CASTLVETNEKLFF.

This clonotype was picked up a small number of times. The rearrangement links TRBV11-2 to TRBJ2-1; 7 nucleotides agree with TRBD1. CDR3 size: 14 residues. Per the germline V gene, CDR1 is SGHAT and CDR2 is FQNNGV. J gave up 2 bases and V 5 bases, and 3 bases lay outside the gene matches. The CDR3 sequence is CASSATGAYNEQFF. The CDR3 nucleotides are TGTGCCAGCAGCGCCACAGGGGCCTACAATGAGCAGTTCTTC.

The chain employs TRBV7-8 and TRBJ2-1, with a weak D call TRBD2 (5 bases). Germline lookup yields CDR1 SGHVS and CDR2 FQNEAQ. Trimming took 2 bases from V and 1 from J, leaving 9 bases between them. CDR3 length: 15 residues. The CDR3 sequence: CASSLWETSYNEQFF. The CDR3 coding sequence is TGTGCCAGCAGCTTATGGGAGACATCCTACAATGAGCAGTTCTTC.

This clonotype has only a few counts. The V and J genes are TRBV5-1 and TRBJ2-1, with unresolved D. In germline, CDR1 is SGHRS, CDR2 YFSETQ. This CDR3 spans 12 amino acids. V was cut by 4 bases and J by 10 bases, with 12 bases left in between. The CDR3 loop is CASSTPETEQFF. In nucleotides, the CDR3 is TGCGCCAGCAGCACCCCTGAGACAGAGCAGTTCTTC.

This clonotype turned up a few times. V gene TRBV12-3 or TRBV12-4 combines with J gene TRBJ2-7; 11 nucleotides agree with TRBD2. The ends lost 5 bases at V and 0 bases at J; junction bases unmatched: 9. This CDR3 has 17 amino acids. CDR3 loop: CASSRRLAGPYSYEQYF. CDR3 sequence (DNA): TGTGCCAGCAGTCGGAGACTAGCGGGGCCGTACTCCTACGAGCAGTACTTC.

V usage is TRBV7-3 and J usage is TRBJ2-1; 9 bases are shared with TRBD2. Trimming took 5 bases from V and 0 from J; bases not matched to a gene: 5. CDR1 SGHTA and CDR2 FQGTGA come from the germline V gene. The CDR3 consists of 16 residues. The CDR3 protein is CASSRAGGNSYNEQFF. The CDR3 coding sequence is TGTGCCAGCAGCCGAGCGGGAGGTAACTCCTACAATGAGCAGTTCTTC.

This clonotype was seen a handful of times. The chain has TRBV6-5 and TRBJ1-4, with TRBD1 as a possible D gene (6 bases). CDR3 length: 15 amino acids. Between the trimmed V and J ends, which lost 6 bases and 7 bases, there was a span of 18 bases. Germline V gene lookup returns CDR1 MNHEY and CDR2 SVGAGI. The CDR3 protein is CASRKARGGGEKLFF. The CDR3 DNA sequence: TGTGCCAGCAGGAAAGCCAGGGGTGGGGGTGAAAAACTGTTTTTT.